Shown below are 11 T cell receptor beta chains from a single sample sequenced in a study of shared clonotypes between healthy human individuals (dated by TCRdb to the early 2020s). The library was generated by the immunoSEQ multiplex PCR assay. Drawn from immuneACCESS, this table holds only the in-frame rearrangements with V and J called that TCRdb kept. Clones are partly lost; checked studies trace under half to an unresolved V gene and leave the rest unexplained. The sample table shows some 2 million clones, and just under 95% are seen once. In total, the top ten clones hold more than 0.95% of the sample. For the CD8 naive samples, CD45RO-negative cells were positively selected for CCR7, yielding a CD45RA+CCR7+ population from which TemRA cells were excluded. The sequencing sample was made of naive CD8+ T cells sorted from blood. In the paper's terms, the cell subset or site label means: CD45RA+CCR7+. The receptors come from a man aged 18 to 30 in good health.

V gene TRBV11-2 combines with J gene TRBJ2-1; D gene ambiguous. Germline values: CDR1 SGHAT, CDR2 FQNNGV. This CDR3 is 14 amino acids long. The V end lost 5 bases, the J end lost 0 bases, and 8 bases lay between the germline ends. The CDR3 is CASSIQSSYNEQFF. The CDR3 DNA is TGTGCCAGCAGCATTCAAAGCTCCTACAATGAGCAGTTCTTC. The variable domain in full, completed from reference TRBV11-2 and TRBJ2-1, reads EAGVAQSPRYKIIEKRQSVAFWCNPISGHATLYWYQQILGQGPKLLIQFQNNGVVDDSQLPKDRFSAERLKGVDSTLKIQPAKLEDSAVYLCASSIQSSYNEQFFGPGTRLTVL.

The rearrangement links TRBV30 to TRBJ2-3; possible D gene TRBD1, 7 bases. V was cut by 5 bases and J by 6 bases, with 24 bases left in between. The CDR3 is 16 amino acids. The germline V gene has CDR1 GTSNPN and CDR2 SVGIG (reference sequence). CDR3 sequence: CAWGAGTVRGTDTQYF. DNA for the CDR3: TGTGCCTGGGGGGCGGGGACAGTGAGGGGTACGGATACGCAGTATTTT.

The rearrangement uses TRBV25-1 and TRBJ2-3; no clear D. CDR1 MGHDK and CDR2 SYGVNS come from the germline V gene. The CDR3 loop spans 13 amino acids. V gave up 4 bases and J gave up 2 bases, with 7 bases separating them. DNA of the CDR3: TGTGCCAGCAGTGCAACCTACACAGATACGCAGTATTTT. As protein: CASSATYTDTQYF.

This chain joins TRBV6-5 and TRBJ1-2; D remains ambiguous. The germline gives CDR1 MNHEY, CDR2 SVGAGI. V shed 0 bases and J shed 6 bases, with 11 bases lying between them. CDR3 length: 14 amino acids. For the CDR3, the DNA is TGTGCCAGCAGTTACTCGACTCCAGCGAATGGCTACACCTTC. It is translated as CASSYSTPANGYTF.

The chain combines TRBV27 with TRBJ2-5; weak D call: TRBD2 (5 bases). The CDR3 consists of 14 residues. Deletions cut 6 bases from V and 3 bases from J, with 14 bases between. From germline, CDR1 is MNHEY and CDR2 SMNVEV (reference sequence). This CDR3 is CASSPERSKETQYF. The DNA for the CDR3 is TGTGCCAGCAGCCCCGAGCGGAGTAAAGAGACCCAGTACTTC.

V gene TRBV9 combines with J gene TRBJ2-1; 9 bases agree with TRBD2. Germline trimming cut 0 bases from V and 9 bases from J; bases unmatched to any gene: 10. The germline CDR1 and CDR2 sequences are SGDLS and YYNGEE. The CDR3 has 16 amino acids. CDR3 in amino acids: CASSVVPSGATAEQFF. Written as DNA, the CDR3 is TGTGCCAGCAGCGTAGTGCCTAGCGGGGCCACCGCTGAGCAGTTCTTC.

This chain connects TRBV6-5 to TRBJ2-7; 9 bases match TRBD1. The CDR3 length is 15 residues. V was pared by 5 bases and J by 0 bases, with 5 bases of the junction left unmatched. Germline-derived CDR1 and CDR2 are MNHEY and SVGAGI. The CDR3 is CASSGTGFSSYEQYF. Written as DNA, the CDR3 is TGTGCCAGCAGTGGGACAGGGTTCTCCTCCTACGAGCAGTACTTC.

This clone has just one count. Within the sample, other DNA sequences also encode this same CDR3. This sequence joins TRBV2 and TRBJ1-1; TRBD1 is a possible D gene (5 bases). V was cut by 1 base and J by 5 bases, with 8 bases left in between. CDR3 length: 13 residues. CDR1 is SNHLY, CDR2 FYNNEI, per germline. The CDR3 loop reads CASSEGGGTEAFF. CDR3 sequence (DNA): TGTGCCAGCAGTGAAGGTGGGGGTACTGAAGCTTTCTTT.

The DNA for the CDR3 is TGCAGCGTGGGAGCCGGGGACTACTACAATGAGCAGTTCTTC. Translated: CSVGAGDYYNEQFF. The V call is TRBV29-1, the J call TRBJ2-1, with TRBD2 identical over 7 bases. In germline, CDR1 is SQVTM, CDR2 ANQGSEA. Trimming removed 6 bases from V and 3 bases from J; junction bases left unmatched: 8. CDR3 size: 14 residues.

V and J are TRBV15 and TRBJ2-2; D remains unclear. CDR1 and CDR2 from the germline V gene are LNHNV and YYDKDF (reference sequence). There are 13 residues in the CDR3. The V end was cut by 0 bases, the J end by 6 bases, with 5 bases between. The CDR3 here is CATSRDRSGELFF. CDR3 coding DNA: TGTGCCACCAGCAGAGATCGATCCGGGGAGCTGTTTTTT.

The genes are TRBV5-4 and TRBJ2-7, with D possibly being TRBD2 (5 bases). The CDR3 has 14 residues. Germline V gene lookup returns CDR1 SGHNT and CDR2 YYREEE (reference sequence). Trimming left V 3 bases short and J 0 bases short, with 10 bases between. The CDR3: CASSSLGSSYEQYF. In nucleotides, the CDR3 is TGTGCCAGCAGCTCCTTGGGGAGCTCCTACGAGCAGTACTTC.